A selection of T cell receptor beta chains follows, all from one sample in a study of T cells in Graves' hyperthyroidism and ophthalmopathy. One entry per CDR3 protein, called by TCRdb with MiXCR from the multiplex PCR reads. The table shows more than 650,000 distinct CDR3 sequences, with around 15% occurring only once. Sequenced input: blood. The receptors were sampled from a young woman with Graves' hyperthyroidism. The CDR3 runs from the conserved cysteine through the conserved F or W. Fields, in order: D gene, V gene, J gene, clone size, CDR3 length, CDR3 DNA, CDR3 protein. The D gene is left open where the match is weak. The size field is filled for only some rows; it gives once, few, many or a size class.

d_call: NA; v_call: TRBV25-1; j_call: TRBJ2-1; clone_size: few; cdr3_length: 11; cdr3_nt: TGTGCCAGCAGTGAACATATCGAGCAGTTCTTC; cdr3_aa: CASSEHIEQFF
d_call: TRBD2; v_call: TRBV18; j_call: TRBJ2-7; clone_size: many; cdr3_length: 16; cdr3_nt: TGTGCCAGCTCACCGGGACTAGCGGGAGTGAGTTACGAGCAGTACTTC; cdr3_aa: CASSPGLAGVSYEQYF
d_call: TRBD2; v_call: TRBV28; j_call: TRBJ2-5; clone_size: many; cdr3_length: 15; cdr3_nt: TGTGCCAGCAGTTTAACGGGAGGGGTCGTGGAGACCCAGTACTTC; cdr3_aa: CASSLTGGVVETQYF
d_call: NA; v_call: TRBV20-1; j_call: TRBJ2-5; clone_size: few; cdr3_length: 13; cdr3_nt: TGCAGTGCTATGGACGTAGGAGGGGAGACCCAGTACTTC; cdr3_aa: CSAMDVGGETQYF
d_call: TRBD2; v_call: TRBV7-9; j_call: TRBJ2-7; clone_size: few; cdr3_length: 13; cdr3_nt: TGTGCCAGCACCCTGGGGAGGGGTCGCGAGCAGTACTTC; cdr3_aa: CASTLGRGREQYF
d_call: TRBD1; v_call: TRBV12-3/TRBV12-4; j_call: TRBJ1-2; clone_size: many; cdr3_length: 14; cdr3_nt: TGTGCCAGCAACCTTTCTGACAGGGAAGGTGGCTACACCTTC; cdr3_aa: CASNLSDREGGYTF
d_call: NA; v_call: TRBV30; j_call: TRBJ1-6; clone_size: many; cdr3_length: 15; cdr3_nt: TGTGCCTGGAAATACCAGGACCCTACTAATTCACCCCTCCACTTT; cdr3_aa: CAWKYQDPTNSPLHF
d_call: NA; v_call: TRBV6-1; j_call: TRBJ2-7; clone_size: many; cdr3_length: 16; cdr3_nt: TGTGCCAGCAGTGAAGCGTGGAGGGCATTGAACTACGAGCAGTACTTC; cdr3_aa: CASSEAWRALNYEQYF
d_call: NA; v_call: TRBV6-6; j_call: TRBJ1-2; clone_size: many; cdr3_length: 16; cdr3_nt: TGTGCCAGCAGTTCGGACCTATTCGACCGATACTATGGCTACACCTTC; cdr3_aa: CASSSDLFDRYYGYTF
d_call: NA; v_call: TRBV30; j_call: TRBJ2-7; clone_size: many; cdr3_length: 11; cdr3_nt: TGTGCCTGGAGGGCCTCGCACGAGCAGTACTTC; cdr3_aa: CAWRASHEQYF
d_call: TRBD1; v_call: TRBV28; j_call: TRBJ2-3; clone_size: many; cdr3_length: 15; cdr3_nt: TGTGCCAGCAGTTTAAGGACAGGGAGAGCAGATACGCAGTATTTT; cdr3_aa: CASSLRTGRADTQYF
d_call: NA; v_call: TRBV20-1; j_call: TRBJ2-7; clone_size: many; cdr3_length: 13; cdr3_nt: TGCAGTGCTAGTAGGGGGGCGTTGTACGAGCAGTACTTC; cdr3_aa: CSASRGALYEQYF
d_call: NA; v_call: TRBV7-3; j_call: TRBJ2-3; clone_size: many; cdr3_length: 15; cdr3_nt: TGTGCCAGCAGCAGTGACAACAAGCACACAGATACGCAGTATTTT; cdr3_aa: CASSSDNKHTDTQYF
d_call: TRBD2; v_call: TRBV3-1; j_call: TRBJ2-5; clone_size: many; cdr3_length: 16; cdr3_nt: TGTGCCAGCAGCCAAGACAGACTAGCGGGAGTAGAGACCCAGTACTTC; cdr3_aa: CASSQDRLAGVETQYF
d_call: NA; v_call: TRBV11-3; j_call: TRBJ2-2; clone_size: NA; cdr3_length: 14; cdr3_nt: TGTGCCAGCAGGATTCGGGGGAACACCGGGGAGCTGTTTTTT; cdr3_aa: CASRIRGNTGELFF
d_call: NA; v_call: TRBV5-1; j_call: TRBJ2-3; clone_size: NA; cdr3_length: 13; cdr3_nt: TGTGCCAGCGAGGGAGAGGGAACAGATACGCAGTATTTT; cdr3_aa: CASEGEGTDTQYF
d_call: NA; v_call: TRBV9; j_call: TRBJ1-2; clone_size: NA; cdr3_length: 15; cdr3_nt: TGTGCCAGCAGCGTAGGGGACGGAGGATCCTATGGCTACACCTTC; cdr3_aa: CASSVGDGGSYGYTF
d_call: NA; v_call: TRBV24-1; j_call: TRBJ2-2; clone_size: few; cdr3_length: 14; cdr3_nt: TGTGCCACCAGTCAGAGGGGGAACACCGGGGAGCTGTTTTTT; cdr3_aa: CATSQRGNTGELFF
d_call: NA; v_call: TRBV7-8; j_call: TRBJ1-1; clone_size: many; cdr3_length: 13; cdr3_nt: TGTGCCAGCAGCTTAACAAGTGCAAGGCTTGCTTTCTTT; cdr3_aa: CASSLTSARLAFF
d_call: TRBD2; v_call: TRBV6-2/TRBV6-3; j_call: TRBJ2-1; clone_size: few; cdr3_length: 15; cdr3_nt: TGTGCCAGCAGTTACTCAGGGACTAGTTCCAATGAGCAGTTCTTC; cdr3_aa: CASSYSGTSSNEQFF
d_call: TRBD1; v_call: TRBV6-5; j_call: TRBJ2-4; clone_size: NA; cdr3_length: 19; cdr3_nt: TGTGCCAGCAGTACCTCGACAGGGTCCAGTGGAAGAGCCAAAAACATTCAGTACTTC; cdr3_aa: CASSTSTGSSGRAKNIQYF
d_call: NA; v_call: TRBV14; j_call: TRBJ1-1; clone_size: NA; cdr3_length: 15; cdr3_nt: TGTGCCAGCAGCCAATTGAGGGTAAGGAACACTGAAGCTTTCTTT; cdr3_aa: CASSQLRVRNTEAFF
d_call: NA; v_call: TRBV3-1; j_call: TRBJ2-7; clone_size: many; cdr3_length: 15; cdr3_nt: TGTGCCAGCAGCCAAGGAAGATCGTTTGGGACCGAGCAGTACTTC; cdr3_aa: CASSQGRSFGTEQYF
d_call: TRBD2; v_call: TRBV27; j_call: TRBJ2-1; clone_size: NA; cdr3_length: 18; cdr3_nt: TGTGCCAGCAGTCGGGTCGGCGGGAGGGCGAGCTCCTACAATGAGCAGTTCTTC; cdr3_aa: CASSRVGGRASSYNEQFF
d_call: NA; v_call: TRBV5-1; j_call: TRBJ2-5; clone_size: NA; cdr3_length: 15; cdr3_nt: TGCGCCAGCAGCTTGGCTGGGGGGAACGGGGAGACCCAGTACTTC; cdr3_aa: CASSLAGGNGETQYF
d_call: NA; v_call: TRBV7-9; j_call: TRBJ1-2; clone_size: many; cdr3_length: 14; cdr3_nt: TGTGCCAGCAGCCGGGGGGATTCTGACTATGGCTACACCTTC; cdr3_aa: CASSRGDSDYGYTF
d_call: TRBD2; v_call: TRBV29-1; j_call: TRBJ2-7; clone_size: few; cdr3_length: 11; cdr3_nt: TGCAGCGGCGGGGGTTTCTACGAGCAGTACTTC; cdr3_aa: CSGGGFYEQYF
d_call: NA; v_call: TRBV18; j_call: TRBJ1-6; clone_size: NA; cdr3_length: 15; cdr3_nt: TGTGCCAGCTCACCGTTGGACAGTAATAATTCACCCCTCCACTTT; cdr3_aa: CASSPLDSNNSPLHF
d_call: TRBD1; v_call: TRBV3-1; j_call: TRBJ2-6; clone_size: NA; cdr3_length: 18; cdr3_nt: TGTGCCAGCAGCCTCGACAGGGCCCAACTCTCTGGGGCCAACGTCCTGACTTTC; cdr3_aa: CASSLDRAQLSGANVLTF
d_call: TRBD2; v_call: TRBV29-1; j_call: TRBJ2-3; clone_size: few; cdr3_length: 13; cdr3_nt: TGCAGCGTTGAGTCCGGGAGGTCCGATACGCAGTATTTT; cdr3_aa: CSVESGRSDTQYF
d_call: TRBD2; v_call: TRBV10-2; j_call: TRBJ2-3; clone_size: NA; cdr3_length: 18; cdr3_nt: TGCGCCAGCAACCATGGCTACCCCGAGCGGGAGGGCCTAGGGACGCAGTATTTT; cdr3_aa: CASNHGYPEREGLGTQYF
d_call: NA; v_call: TRBV27; j_call: TRBJ1-2; clone_size: few; cdr3_length: 13; cdr3_nt: TGTGCCAGCAGTCCCTTAGGACAACGGGCCTACACCTTC; cdr3_aa: CASSPLGQRAYTF
d_call: TRBD1; v_call: TRBV6-1; j_call: TRBJ2-1; clone_size: many; cdr3_length: 15; cdr3_nt: TGTGCCAGCAGGCATACCGGGACAGGCTACGATGAGCAGTTCTTC; cdr3_aa: CASRHTGTGYDEQFF
d_call: TRBD1; v_call: TRBV6-1; j_call: TRBJ1-2; clone_size: NA; cdr3_length: 15; cdr3_nt: TGTGCCAGCAGTAGGACAGGGGGCTCAACGGTGGGCTACACCTTC; cdr3_aa: CASSRTGGSTVGYTF
d_call: TRBD1; v_call: TRBV29-1; j_call: TRBJ2-3; clone_size: few; cdr3_length: 14; cdr3_nt: TGCAGCGTATCCGGGACAGGGACGACAGATACGCAGTATTTT; cdr3_aa: CSVSGTGTTDTQYF
d_call: NA; v_call: TRBV2; j_call: TRBJ2-5; clone_size: NA; cdr3_length: 13; cdr3_nt: TGTGCCAGCAGTAATCCGGGTTTAGAGACCCAGTACTTC; cdr3_aa: CASSNPGLETQYF
d_call: NA; v_call: TRBV4-1; j_call: TRBJ1-5; clone_size: few; cdr3_length: 15; cdr3_nt: TGCGCCAGCAGCCATAACGACAGACGGGTGCAGCCCCAGCATTTT; cdr3_aa: CASSHNDRRVQPQHF
d_call: NA; v_call: TRBV24-1; j_call: TRBJ2-1; clone_size: NA; cdr3_length: 13; cdr3_nt: TGTGCCACCAGTGAGCCCCTCAACAATGAGCAGTTCTTC; cdr3_aa: CATSEPLNNEQFF
d_call: TRBD1; v_call: TRBV6-5; j_call: TRBJ1-6; clone_size: NA; cdr3_length: 15; cdr3_nt: TGTGCCAGCAGTTACTCAGGGAGGACAGGCTCACCCCTCCACTTT; cdr3_aa: CASSYSGRTGSPLHF
d_call: NA; v_call: TRBV27; j_call: TRBJ1-5; clone_size: NA; cdr3_length: 14; cdr3_nt: TGTGCCAGCAGGAACAGGGAGCCCAATCAGCCCCAGCATTTT; cdr3_aa: CASRNREPNQPQHF
d_call: NA; v_call: TRBV30; j_call: TRBJ1-2; clone_size: few; cdr3_length: 12; cdr3_nt: TGTGCCTGGAGCCCTGTGAACTATGGCTACACCTTC; cdr3_aa: CAWSPVNYGYTF
d_call: NA; v_call: TRBV7-9; j_call: TRBJ2-5; clone_size: NA; cdr3_length: 12; cdr3_nt: TGTGCCAGCAGCATAGAGGTGGGGGGCCAGTACTTC; cdr3_aa: CASSIEVGGQYF
d_call: TRBD1; v_call: TRBV5-1; j_call: TRBJ2-7; clone_size: many; cdr3_length: 18; cdr3_nt: TGCGCCAGCAGCTTTCTGTCCGGGACAGGGGGAGCGACCTACGAGCAGTACTTC; cdr3_aa: CASSFLSGTGGATYEQYF
d_call: NA; v_call: TRBV6-1; j_call: TRBJ1-1; clone_size: few; cdr3_length: 14; cdr3_nt: TGTGCCAGCAGAGCTATACAGGGTACCGCTGAAGCTTTCTTT; cdr3_aa: CASRAIQGTAEAFF
d_call: NA; v_call: TRBV5-6; j_call: TRBJ2-7; clone_size: few; cdr3_length: 15; cdr3_nt: TGTGCCAGCAGCCACCCCCACCAAGGGCCTTACGAGCAGTACTTC; cdr3_aa: CASSHPHQGPYEQYF
d_call: TRBD2; v_call: TRBV19; j_call: TRBJ2-2; clone_size: few; cdr3_length: 17; cdr3_nt: TGTGCCAGTAACCCCGGGAGCGGGAGGACGAACACCGGGGAGCTGTTTTTT; cdr3_aa: CASNPGSGRTNTGELFF
d_call: NA; v_call: TRBV7-2; j_call: TRBJ2-3; clone_size: NA; cdr3_length: 14; cdr3_nt: TGTGCCAGCAGCCCGTCAGGGGTGACAGATACGCAGTATTTT; cdr3_aa: CASSPSGVTDTQYF
d_call: TRBD1; v_call: TRBV28; j_call: TRBJ2-7; clone_size: many; cdr3_length: 15; cdr3_nt: TGTGCCAGCAGAAGCGGACAGGGACCTTCCTACGAGCAGTACTTC; cdr3_aa: CASRSGQGPSYEQYF
d_call: NA; v_call: TRBV30; j_call: TRBJ1-5; clone_size: many; cdr3_length: 14; cdr3_nt: TGTGCCTGGAGTGGGCCACGAGGATCTCAGCCCCAGCATTTT; cdr3_aa: CAWSGPRGSQPQHF
d_call: NA; v_call: TRBV5-1; j_call: TRBJ2-5; clone_size: NA; cdr3_length: 15; cdr3_nt: TGCGCCAGCAGCCTTACCGGACAGACCCAAGAGACCCAGTACTTC; cdr3_aa: CASSLTGQTQETQYF
d_call: NA; v_call: TRBV7-2; j_call: TRBJ2-5; clone_size: NA; cdr3_length: 14; cdr3_nt: TGTGCCAGCAGCTTAGCAGTCCACCAAGAGACCCAGTACTTC; cdr3_aa: CASSLAVHQETQYF
d_call: NA; v_call: TRBV5-1; j_call: TRBJ1-1; clone_size: many; cdr3_length: 16; cdr3_nt: TGCGCCAGCAGCTGGGGGGAGACACGACGGGCGGCTGAAGCTTTCTTT; cdr3_aa: CASSWGETRRAAEAFF
d_call: NA; v_call: TRBV28; j_call: TRBJ1-2; clone_size: few; cdr3_length: 12; cdr3_nt: TGTGCCAGCCTGGGCACTCTCTATGGCTACACCTTC; cdr3_aa: CASLGTLYGYTF
d_call: NA; v_call: TRBV30; j_call: TRBJ2-3; clone_size: NA; cdr3_length: 14; cdr3_nt: TGTGCCTGGAGTGATATTTCTTCTACAGATACGCAGTATTTT; cdr3_aa: CAWSDISSTDTQYF
d_call: NA; v_call: TRBV7-8; j_call: TRBJ2-2; clone_size: many; cdr3_length: 12; cdr3_nt: TGTGCCGAGCCGGGGGACACCGGGGAGCTGTTTTTT; cdr3_aa: CAEPGDTGELFF
d_call: TRBD1; v_call: TRBV7-2; j_call: TRBJ2-2; clone_size: many; cdr3_length: 18; cdr3_nt: TGTGCCAGCAGCTTAGTAGGGACAGGGGGCAAGGACACCGGGGAGCTGTTTTTT; cdr3_aa: CASSLVGTGGKDTGELFF
d_call: NA; v_call: TRBV7-9; j_call: TRBJ2-3; clone_size: many; cdr3_length: 18; cdr3_nt: TGTGCCAGCAGCCAAACAGGACCCGGATGGGGGCCCACAGATACGCAGTATTTT; cdr3_aa: CASSQTGPGWGPTDTQYF
d_call: TRBD1; v_call: TRBV2; j_call: TRBJ2-5; clone_size: NA; cdr3_length: 14; cdr3_nt: TGTGCCAGCAGAGAGACAGGGGGCGAGGAGACCCAGTACTTC; cdr3_aa: CASRETGGEETQYF
d_call: NA; v_call: TRBV27; j_call: TRBJ1-6; clone_size: many; cdr3_length: 18; cdr3_nt: TGTGCCAGCAGTTTATTACCCCGTAGGGGCCCACTTGGCTCACCCCTCCACTTT; cdr3_aa: CASSLLPRRGPLGSPLHF
d_call: NA; v_call: TRBV9; j_call: TRBJ1-6; clone_size: NA; cdr3_length: 15; cdr3_nt: TGTGCCAGCAGCGTAGAGACAGCTCATAATTCACCCCTCCACTTT; cdr3_aa: CASSVETAHNSPLHF